This T cell receptor (beta chain) was documented in a study of blood T cell repertoires in COVID-19. Profiled with immunoSEQ multiplex PCR; TCRdb holds only in-frame clones, not every one. The profile covers a few hundred thousand clones, with around 84% appearing a single time and more than 1.5% taken by the ten largest. Deletions cut 7 bases from V and 0 bases from J, with 13 bases between. CDR3 length: 15 residues. Germline V CDR1 and CDR2: MNHEY, SVGAGI. The receptor comes from a woman aged 35 to 49 who had recovered from COVID-19. Source material: peripheral blood. The rearrangement links TRBV6-5 to TRBJ1-5; maybe TRBD1 (6 bases). The CDR3 nucleotides read TGTGCCAGCACCGGGACACTTTATAGCAATCAGCCCCAGCATTTT. Translation: CASTGTLYSNQPQHF.